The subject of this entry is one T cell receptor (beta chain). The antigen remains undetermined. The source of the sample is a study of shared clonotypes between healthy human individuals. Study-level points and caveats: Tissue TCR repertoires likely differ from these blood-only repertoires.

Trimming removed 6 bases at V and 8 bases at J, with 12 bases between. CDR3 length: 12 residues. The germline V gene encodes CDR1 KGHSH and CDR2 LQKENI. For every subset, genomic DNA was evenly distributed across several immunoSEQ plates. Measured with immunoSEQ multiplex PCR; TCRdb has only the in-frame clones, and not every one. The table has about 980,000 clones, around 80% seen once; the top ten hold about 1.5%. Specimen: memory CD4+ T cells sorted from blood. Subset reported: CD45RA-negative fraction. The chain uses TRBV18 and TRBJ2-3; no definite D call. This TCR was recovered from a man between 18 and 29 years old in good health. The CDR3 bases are TGTGCCAGCTCCCCCAAAGAGAGTACGCAGTATTTT. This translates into CASSPKESTQYF.